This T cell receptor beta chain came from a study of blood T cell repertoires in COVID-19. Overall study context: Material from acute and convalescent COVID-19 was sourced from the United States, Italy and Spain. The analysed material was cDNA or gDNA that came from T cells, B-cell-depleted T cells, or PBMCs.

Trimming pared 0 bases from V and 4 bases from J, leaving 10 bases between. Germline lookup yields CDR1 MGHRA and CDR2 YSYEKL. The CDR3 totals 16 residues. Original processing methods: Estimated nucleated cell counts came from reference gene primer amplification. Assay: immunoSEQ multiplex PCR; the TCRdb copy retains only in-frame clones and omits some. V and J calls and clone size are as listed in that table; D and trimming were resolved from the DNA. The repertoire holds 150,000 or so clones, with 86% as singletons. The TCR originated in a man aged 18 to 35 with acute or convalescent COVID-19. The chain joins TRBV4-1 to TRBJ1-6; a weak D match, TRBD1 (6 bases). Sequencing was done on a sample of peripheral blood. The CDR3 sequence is CASSQDLRGYNSPLHF. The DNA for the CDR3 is TGCGCCAGCAGCCAAGATCTGAGGGGGTATAATTCACCCCTCCACTTT.